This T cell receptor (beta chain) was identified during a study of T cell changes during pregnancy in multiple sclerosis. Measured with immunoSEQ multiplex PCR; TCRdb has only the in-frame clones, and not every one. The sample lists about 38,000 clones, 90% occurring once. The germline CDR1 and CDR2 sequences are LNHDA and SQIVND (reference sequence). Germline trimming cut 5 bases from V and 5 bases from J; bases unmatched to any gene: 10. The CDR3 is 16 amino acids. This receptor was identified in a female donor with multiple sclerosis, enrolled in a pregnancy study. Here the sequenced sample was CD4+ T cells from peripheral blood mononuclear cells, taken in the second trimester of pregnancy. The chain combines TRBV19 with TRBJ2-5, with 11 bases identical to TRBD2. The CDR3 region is CASSPPGTSGQETQYF. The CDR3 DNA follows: TGTGCCAGTAGTCCCCCGGGGACTAGCGGTCAGGAGACCCAGTACTTC. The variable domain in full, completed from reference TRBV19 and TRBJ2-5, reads DGGITQSPKYLFRKEGQNVTLSCEQNLNHDAMYWYRQDPGQGLRLIYYSQIVNDFQKGDIAEGYSVSREKKESFPLTVTSAQKNPTAFYLCASSPPGTSGQETQYFGPGTRLLVL.